One and the same sample provided the 26 T cell receptor beta chains below, sequenced in a study of blood T cell repertoires in COVID-19. Assay: immunoSEQ multiplex PCR; the TCRdb copy retains only in-frame clones and omits some. This sample yields fewer than 85,000 clones, of which 82% are seen a single time; just over 20% belongs to the top ten. Sequenced: peripheral blood. The source is a human donor in a cohort sampled during active COVID-19.

The gene calls are TRBV19 and TRBJ1-2, with 8 bases that match TRBD1. In germline, CDR1 is LNHDA, CDR2 SQIVND (reference sequence). J lost 4 bases, V lost 3 bases, and 10 bases had no gene match. This CDR3 comprises 16 residues. CDR3 coding DNA: TGTGCCAGTAGTATCGGGCCCGGACAGGGACCCTATGGCTACACCTTC. Encoded protein: CASSIGPGQGPYGYTF.

This chain joins TRBV6-5 and TRBJ1-5, with D possibly matching TRBD1 (5 bases). The CDR3 sequence is 15 residues long. Between the trimmed V and J ends, which lost 8 bases and 6 bases, there was a span of 20 bases. Germline CDR1 reads MNHEY; CDR2 reads SVGAGI. The DNA of the CDR3 is TGTGCCAGCGCCAAAAGGTGGGGGGACGGTCAGCCCCAGCATTTT. It codes for CASAKRWGDGQPQHF.

The CDR3 nucleotides are TGTGCCAGCAGCCCCCAAACTGAAGCTTTCTTT. Translation gives CASSPQTEAFF. The V call is TRBV7-8, the J call TRBJ1-1; D gene uncertain. The ends were cut back, 5 bases at V and 5 bases at J, with 6 bases in the middle. This CDR3 contains 11 residues. The germline gives CDR1 SGHVS, CDR2 FQNEAQ.

The chain joins TRBV19 to TRBJ2-4; 9 bases map to TRBD1. J was trimmed by 7 bases and V by 7 bases; bases with no gene match: 5. CDR3 length equals 13 residues. CDR1 is LNHDA, CDR2 SQIVND, per germline (reference sequence). The CDR3 sequence is CASNLGQGNIQYF. As DNA, the CDR3 is TGTGCCAGTAATCTCGGACAGGGGAACATTCAGTACTTC.

The CDR3 here is CASTRGYTGELFF. For the CDR3, the DNA is TGTGCCAGCACCAGGGGATACACCGGGGAGCTGTTTTTT. The chain uses TRBV12-3 or TRBV12-4 and TRBJ2-2; tentatively, D is TRBD1 (6 bases). The CDR3 totals 13 residues. Trimming shortened V by 7 bases and J by 3 bases, and 9 bases separated the two germline ends.

This clone was seen a few times. V and J are TRBV5-1 and TRBJ1-1; 7 bases fit TRBD1. Germline CDR1 and CDR2: SGHRS and YFSETQ. The CDR3 spans 14 residues. Trimming cost V 6 bases and J 0 bases; bases outside gene matches: 5. CDR3 bases: TGCGCCAGCAATCTGGGACAGATGAACACTGAAGCTTTCTTT. Translated: CASNLGQMNTEAFF.

The V call is TRBV7-9, the J call TRBJ2-3; D might be TRBD2 (6 bases). Germline V gives CDR1 SEHNR, CDR2 FQNEAQ (reference sequence). This CDR3 region has 15 residues. V shed 1 base and J shed 0 bases, with 8 bases lying between them. This chain's CDR3 is CASSLVAASTDTQYF. In DNA form, the CDR3 reads TGTGCCAGCAGCTTAGTAGCGGCTAGCACAGATACGCAGTATTTT.

The chain carries TRBV28 and TRBJ1-5, with TRBD1 as a possible D gene (6 bases). Trimming cost V 0 bases and J 6 bases, with 24 bases left between them. CDR3 size: 19 residues. Germline CDR1 reads MDHEN; CDR2 reads SYDVKM. The CDR3 DNA sequence: TGTGCCAGCAGTTTATGGGGCAGGGGTCTAATGTCTTGGGTTCAGCCCCAGCATTTT. Protein product: CASSLWGRGLMSWVQPQHF. The full variable domain, its missing parts supplied by reference TRBV28 and TRBJ1-5, is DVKVTQSSRYLVKRTGEKVFLECVQDMDHENMFWYRQDPGLGLRLIYFSYDVKMKEKGDIPEGYSVSREKKERFSLILESASTNQTSMYLCASSLWGRGLMSWVQPQHFGDGTRLSIL.

This clone was recorded once. This sequence joins TRBV28 and TRBJ1-3; no firm D call. V was shortened by 3 bases and J by 0 bases, with 6 bases between the two germline ends. Per germline, CDR1 MDHEN and CDR2 SYDVKM. The CDR3 covers 14 residues. CDR3 DNA: TGTGCCAGCAGTTTTGCGGTCTCTGGAAACACCATATATTTT. This translates into CASSFAVSGNTIYF. Filled out from reference TRBV28 and TRBJ1-3, the complete variable domain reads DVKVTQSSRYLVKRTGEKVFLECVQDMDHENMFWYRQDPGLGLRLIYFSYDVKMKEKGDIPEGYSVSREKKERFSLILESASTNQTSMYLCASSFAVSGNTIYFGEGSWLTVV.

The rearrangement uses TRBV3-1 (or the pseudogene TRBV3-2) and TRBJ2-1; TRBD2 aligns across 9 bases. Germline CDR1 reads LGHDT; CDR2 reads YNNKEL (reference sequence). CDR3 length: 17 amino acids. V lost 1 base, J lost 4 bases, and 8 bases stayed unmatched. In DNA form, the CDR3 reads TGTGCCAGCAGCCAAGGATGGGCGGGGGGGAGGTACAATGAGCAGTTCTTC. Amino acid sequence: CASSQGWAGGRYNEQFF.

The chain couples TRBV28 to TRBJ2-7; 7 bases are a match to TRBD1. In germline, CDR1 is MDHEN, CDR2 SYDVKM. V lost 3 bases, J lost 5 bases, and 10 bases stayed unmatched. This CDR3 spans 15 amino acids. CDR3 protein: CASSLLGRGKNEQYF. CDR3 coding DNA: TGTGCCAGCAGTTTGTTGGGCAGGGGGAAAAACGAGCAGTACTTC.

This sequence joins TRBV6-5 and TRBJ1-1; D may be TRBD1 (6 bases). The CDR3 loop spans 14 amino acids. V lost 6 bases, J lost 10 bases, and 21 bases lay in between. Germline CDR1 reads MNHEY; CDR2 reads SVGAGI. The CDR3 sequence is CASRPGGSGSLAFF. CDR3 nucleotides: TGTGCCAGCAGACCGGGGGGCTCAGGTTCTTTAGCTTTCTTT.

This rearrangement joins TRBV2 to TRBJ1-2, with D uncertain. Germline-derived CDR1 and CDR2 are SNHLY and FYNNEI. The ends were cut back, 4 bases at V and 5 bases at J, with 11 bases in the middle. This CDR3 spans 13 amino acids. CDR3 region: CASSASPLYGYTF. CDR3 DNA: TGTGCCAGCAGTGCGTCCCCACTGTATGGCTACACCTTC.

The chain combines TRBV27 with TRBJ1-4, with 8 bases identical to TRBD1. CDR1 is MNHEY, CDR2 SMNVEV, per germline (reference sequence). This CDR3 has 14 residues. V trimming: 6 bases; J trimming: 8 bases; junction bases outside the gene matches: 8. The CDR3 loop reads CASSRTGNGEKLFF. The CDR3 DNA follows: TGTGCCAGCAGCCGGACAGGGAATGGGGAAAAACTGTTTTTT.

This rearrangement joins TRBV19 to TRBJ2-3; 8 bases are a match to TRBD2. The CDR3 runs to 16 residues. Germline V gene data show CDR1 as LNHDA and CDR2 as SQIVND (reference sequence). J lost 4 bases, V lost 5 bases, and 11 bases had no gene match. The CDR3 reads CASSPQRMRGADTQYF. The CDR3 nucleotides read TGTGCCAGTAGTCCGCAGAGGATGCGGGGGGCAGATACGCAGTATTTT.

The chain employs TRBV14 and TRBJ1-1, with 7 nucleotides matching TRBD1. The CDR3 has 13 residues. Germline loops: CDR1 SGHDN, CDR2 FVKESK. The junction had 3 bases not matched to a gene; V was cut back by 8 bases and J by 0 bases. The chain's CDR3 is CASAGGMNTEAFF. In DNA form, the CDR3 reads TGTGCCAGCGCAGGGGGAATGAACACTGAAGCTTTCTTT. The variable domain in full, with the rest retrieved from reference TRBV14 and TRBJ1-1, is EAGVTQFPSHSVIEKGQTVTLRCDPISGHDNLYWYRRVMGKEIKFLLHFVKESKQDESGMPNNRFLAERTGGTYSTLKVQPAELEDSGVYFCASAGGMNTEAFFGQGTRLTVV.

The rearrangement joins TRBV6-6 to TRBJ1-4, with D unresolved. Trimming shortened V by 8 bases and J by 0 bases, and 13 bases separated the two germline ends. This CDR3 region has 15 residues. Per germline, CDR1 MNHNY and CDR2 SVGAGI (reference sequence). The CDR3 loop is CASRKEGTTNEKLFF. In nucleotides, the CDR3 is TGTGCCAGCCGGAAGGAGGGTACAACTAATGAAAAACTGTTTTTT.

V is TRBV6-4 and J is TRBJ2-2, with no clear D. Per germline, CDR1 MRHNA and CDR2 SNTAGT. V lost 3 bases and J 6 bases, leaving 11 bases between the germline ends. The CDR3 consists of 14 residues. CDR3 loop: CASSDPNGPGELFF. The CDR3 DNA reads TGTGCCAGCAGTGATCCCAATGGGCCCGGGGAGCTGTTTTTT.

This clone has just one count. This chain joins TRBV5-5 and TRBJ2-1; D not resolved. The length of the CDR3 is 13 residues. V lost 0 bases, J lost 6 bases, and 7 bases lay in between. CDR1 is SGHKS, CDR2 YYEKEE, per germline (reference sequence). CDR3 region: CASSLGLTNEQFF. As DNA, the CDR3 is TGTGCCAGCAGCTTGGGTCTAACCAATGAGCAGTTCTTC.

The genes are TRBV12-5 and TRBJ2-1, with 9 bases lining up with TRBD2. The CDR3 contains 16 residues. Per the germline V gene, CDR1 is LGHNT and CDR2 is FRNRAP. Trimming took 2 bases from V and 7 from J; bases not matched to a gene: 9. The CDR3 protein is CASGLNRGGARNEQFF. DNA for the CDR3: TGTGCTAGTGGTTTGAATCGCGGGGGGGCCCGGAATGAGCAGTTCTTC.

CDR3 amino acids: CASSLGGDNSYEQYF. CDR3 bases: TGTGCCAGCTCCCTCGGGGGGGATAACTCCTACGAGCAGTACTTC. The chain employs TRBV27 and TRBJ2-7; 8 nucleotides match TRBD2. V dropped 8 bases and J dropped 0; count of bases not matched to a gene: 9. CDR3 length: 15 residues. CDR1 is MNHEY and CDR2 is SMNVEV in the germline V gene (reference sequence).

The rearrangement uses TRBV27 and TRBJ2-5; 11 nucleotides match TRBD2. From germline, CDR1 is MNHEY and CDR2 SMNVEV (reference sequence). The junction had 9 bases not matched to a gene; V was cut back by 4 bases and J by 5 bases. The CDR3 contains 16 residues. CDR3 sequence reads: CASSWGSGGARETQYF. The CDR3 DNA sequence: TGTGCCAGCAGTTGGGGTAGCGGGGGGGCGCGGGAGACCCAGTACTTC.

The chain is built from TRBV7-3 and TRBJ2-2; 8 positions agree with TRBD1. The junction had 5 bases not matched to a gene; V was cut back by 4 bases and J by 4 bases. Germline V CDR1 and CDR2: SGHTA, FQGTGA. The CDR3 length is 15 residues. The CDR3 DNA reads TGTGCCAGCAGCTCACAGGGGGGTAGCACCGGGGAGCTGTTTTTT. It yields the protein CASSSQGGSTGELFF.

V gene TRBV7-9 combines with J gene TRBJ1-1; no definite D call. Germline V lookup: CDR1 SEHNR, CDR2 FQNEAQ (reference sequence). Trimming removed 1 base from V and 4 bases from J, with 10 bases in between. The CDR3 has 14 residues. Written as DNA, the CDR3 is TGTGCCAGCAGCTTAGGTTTAGAGTCCACTGAAGCTTTCTTT. Its translation: CASSLGLESTEAFF.

The chain combines TRBV5-6 with TRBJ2-5, with D unresolved. Trimming left V 2 bases short and J 7 bases short, with 12 bases between. The CDR3 is 13 residues long. Germline lookup yields CDR1 SGHDT and CDR2 YYEEEE. The chain's CDR3 is CASSLTPYPTQYF. Written as DNA, the CDR3 is TGTGCCAGCAGCTTAACTCCCTATCCGACCCAGTACTTC.

The chain employs TRBV3-1 (or the pseudogene TRBV3-2) and TRBJ1-1; tentatively, D is TRBD1 (6 bases). The germline CDR1 and CDR2 sequences are LGHDT and YNNKEL (reference sequence). The CDR3 runs 15 residues. Trimming cost V 4 bases and J 4 bases, with 16 bases left between them. The DNA for the CDR3 is TGTGCCAGCAGCCCCCCGGGGGCGGGAGGCACTGAAGCTTTCTTT. This gives the protein CASSPPGAGGTEAFF.